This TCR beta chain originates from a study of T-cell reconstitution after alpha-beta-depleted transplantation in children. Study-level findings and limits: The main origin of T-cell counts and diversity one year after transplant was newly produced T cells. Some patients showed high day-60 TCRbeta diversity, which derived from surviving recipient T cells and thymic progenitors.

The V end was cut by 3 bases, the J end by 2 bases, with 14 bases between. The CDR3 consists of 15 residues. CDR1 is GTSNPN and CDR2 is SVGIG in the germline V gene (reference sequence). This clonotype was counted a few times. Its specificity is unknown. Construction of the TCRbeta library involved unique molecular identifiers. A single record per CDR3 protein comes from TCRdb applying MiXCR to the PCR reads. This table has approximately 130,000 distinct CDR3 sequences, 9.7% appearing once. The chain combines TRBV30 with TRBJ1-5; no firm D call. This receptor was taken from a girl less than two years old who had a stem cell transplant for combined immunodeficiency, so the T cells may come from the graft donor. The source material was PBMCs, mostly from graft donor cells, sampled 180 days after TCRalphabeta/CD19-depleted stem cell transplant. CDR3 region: CAWSGRRRGNQPQHF. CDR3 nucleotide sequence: TGTGCCTGGAGCGGGCGGAGGAGGGGCAATCAGCCCCAGCATTTT.